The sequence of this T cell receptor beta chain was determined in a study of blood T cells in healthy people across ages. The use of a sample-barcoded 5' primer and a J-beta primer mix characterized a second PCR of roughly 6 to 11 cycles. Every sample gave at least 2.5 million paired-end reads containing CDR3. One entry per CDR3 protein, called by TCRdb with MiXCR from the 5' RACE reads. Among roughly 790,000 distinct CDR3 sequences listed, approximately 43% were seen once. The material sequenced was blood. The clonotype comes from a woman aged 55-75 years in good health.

This CDR3 is CSARRTGSSYNEQFF. CDR3 DNA: TGCAGTGCTAGACGGACAGGGAGCTCCTACAATGAGCAGTTCTTC. This rearrangement joins TRBV20-1 to TRBJ2-1, with 8 bases identical to TRBD1. The CDR3 has 15 residues. The V segment lost 2 bases and the J segment 0 bases; nucleotides outside the gene matches: 3. CDR1 DFQATT and CDR2 SNEGSKA come from the germline V gene (reference sequence).